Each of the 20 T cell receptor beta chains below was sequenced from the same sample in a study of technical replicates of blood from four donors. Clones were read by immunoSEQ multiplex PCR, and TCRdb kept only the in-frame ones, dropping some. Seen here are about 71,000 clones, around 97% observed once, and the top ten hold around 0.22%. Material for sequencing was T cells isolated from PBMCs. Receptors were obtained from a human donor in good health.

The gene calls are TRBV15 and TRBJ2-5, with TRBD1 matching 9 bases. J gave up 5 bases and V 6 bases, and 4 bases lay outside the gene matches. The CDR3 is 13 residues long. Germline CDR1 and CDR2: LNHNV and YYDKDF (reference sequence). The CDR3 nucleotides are TGTGCCACCAGGGACAGGGGACGGGAGACCCAGTACTTC. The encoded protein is CATRDRGRETQYF.

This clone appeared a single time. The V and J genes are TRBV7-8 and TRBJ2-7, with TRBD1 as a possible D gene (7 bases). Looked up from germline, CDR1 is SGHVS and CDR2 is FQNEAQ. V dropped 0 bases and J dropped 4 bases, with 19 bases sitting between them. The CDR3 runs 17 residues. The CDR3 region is CASSLAGSGGGEYEQYF. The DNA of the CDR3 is TGTGCCAGCAGCTTAGCGGGAAGTGGAGGGGGCGAATACGAGCAGTACTTC.

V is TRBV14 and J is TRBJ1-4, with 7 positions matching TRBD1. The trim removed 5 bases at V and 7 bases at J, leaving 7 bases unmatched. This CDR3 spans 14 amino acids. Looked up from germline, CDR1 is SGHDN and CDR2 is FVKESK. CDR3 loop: CASSDPGQLEKLFF. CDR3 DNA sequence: TGTGCCAGCAGCGACCCGGGACAGCTTGAAAAACTGTTTTTT.

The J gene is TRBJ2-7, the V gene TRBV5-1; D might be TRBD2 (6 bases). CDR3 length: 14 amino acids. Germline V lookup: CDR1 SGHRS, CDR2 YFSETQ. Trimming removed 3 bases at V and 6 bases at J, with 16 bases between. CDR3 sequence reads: CASSSGDSSGEQYF. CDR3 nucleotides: TGCGCCAGCAGCTCCGGGGACTCCAGCGGCGAGCAGTACTTC.

The chain's CDR3 is CASSKALYRVGHTIYF. The DNA of the CDR3 is TGTGCCAGCAGCAAAGCGCTTTACAGGGTTGGACACACCATATATTTT. The chain carries TRBV21-1 and TRBJ1-3; the table names TRBD1, a call not compared with the DNA. TRBV21-1 is a listed pseudogene. The CDR3 totals 16 residues.

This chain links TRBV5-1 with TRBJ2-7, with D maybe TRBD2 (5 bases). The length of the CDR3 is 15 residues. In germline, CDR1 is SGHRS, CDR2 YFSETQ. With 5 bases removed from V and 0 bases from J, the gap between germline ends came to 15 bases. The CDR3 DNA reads TGCGCCAGCAGACCCCTAGCTCACTCCTCCTACGAGCAGTACTTC. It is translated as CASRPLAHSSYEQYF.

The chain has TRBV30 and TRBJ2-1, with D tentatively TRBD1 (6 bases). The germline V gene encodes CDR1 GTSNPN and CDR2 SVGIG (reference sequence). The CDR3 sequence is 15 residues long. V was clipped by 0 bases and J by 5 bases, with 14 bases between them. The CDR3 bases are TGTGCCTGGAGTGTCGGGACATCTAGTCACAATGAGCAGTTCTTC. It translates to CAWSVGTSSHNEQFF. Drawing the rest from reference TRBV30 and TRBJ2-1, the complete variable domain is SQTIHQWPATLVQPVGSPLSLECTVEGTSNPNLYWYRQAAGRGLQLLFYSVGIGQISSEVPQNLSASRPQDRQFILSSKKLLLSDSGFYLCAWSVGTSSHNEQFFGPGTRLTVL.

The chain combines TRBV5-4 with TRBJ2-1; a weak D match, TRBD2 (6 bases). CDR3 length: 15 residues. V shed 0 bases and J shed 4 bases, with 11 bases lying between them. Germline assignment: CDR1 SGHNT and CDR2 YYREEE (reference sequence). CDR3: CASSLDRTTYNEQFF. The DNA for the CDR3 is TGTGCCAGCAGCTTGGACAGGACTACATACAATGAGCAGTTCTTC.

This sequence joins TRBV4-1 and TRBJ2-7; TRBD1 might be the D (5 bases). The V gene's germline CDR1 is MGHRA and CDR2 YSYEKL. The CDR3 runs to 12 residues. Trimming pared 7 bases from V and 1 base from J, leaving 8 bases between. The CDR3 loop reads CASKGFSYEQYF. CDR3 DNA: TGCGCCAGCAAGGGGTTTTCCTACGAGCAGTACTTC.

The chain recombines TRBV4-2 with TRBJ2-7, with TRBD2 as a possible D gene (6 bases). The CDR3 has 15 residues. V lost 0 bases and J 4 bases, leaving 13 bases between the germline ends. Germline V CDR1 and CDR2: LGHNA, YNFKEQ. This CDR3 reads CASSQDLARGYEQYF. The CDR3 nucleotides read TGTGCCAGCAGCCAAGACTTAGCGCGGGGATACGAGCAGTACTTC.

As DNA, the CDR3 is TGTGCCAGCAGCCCCGGGACAACCCGGGACTATGGCTACACCTTC. Its translation is CASSPGTTRDYGYTF. V and J are TRBV4-2 and TRBJ1-2; D is perhaps TRBD1 (6 bases). From germline, CDR1 is LGHNA and CDR2 YNFKEQ. Between the trimmed V and J ends, which lost 4 bases and 3 bases, there was a span of 15 bases. The CDR3 consists of 15 residues.

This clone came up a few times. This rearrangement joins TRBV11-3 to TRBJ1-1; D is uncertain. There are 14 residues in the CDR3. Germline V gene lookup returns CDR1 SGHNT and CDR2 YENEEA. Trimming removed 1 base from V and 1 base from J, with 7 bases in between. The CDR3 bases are TGTGCCAGCAGCTTAGGGGGAGGGAACACTGAAGCTTTCTTT. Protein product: CASSLGGGNTEAFF.

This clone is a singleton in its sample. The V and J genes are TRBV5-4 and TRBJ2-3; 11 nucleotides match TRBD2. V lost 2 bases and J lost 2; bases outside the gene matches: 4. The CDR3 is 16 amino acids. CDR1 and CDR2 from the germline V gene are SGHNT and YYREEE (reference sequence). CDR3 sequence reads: CASSFIAGGLTDTQYF. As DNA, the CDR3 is TGTGCCAGCAGCTTCATAGCGGGAGGGCTCACAGATACGCAGTATTTT.

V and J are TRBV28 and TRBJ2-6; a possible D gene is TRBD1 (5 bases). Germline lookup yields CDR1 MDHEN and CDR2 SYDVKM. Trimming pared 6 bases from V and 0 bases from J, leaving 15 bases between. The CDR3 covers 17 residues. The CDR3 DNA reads TGTGCCAGCAGATTGACAGTACCTCTCTCTGGGGCCAACGTCCTGACTTTC. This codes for CASRLTVPLSGANVLTF.

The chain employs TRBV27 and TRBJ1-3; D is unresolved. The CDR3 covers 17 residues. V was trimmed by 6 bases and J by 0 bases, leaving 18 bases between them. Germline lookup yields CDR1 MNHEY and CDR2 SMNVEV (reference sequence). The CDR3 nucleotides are TGTGCCAGCAGCCCTGCAGACCCAGCGACCTCTGGAAACACCATATATTTT. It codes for CASSPADPATSGNTIYF.

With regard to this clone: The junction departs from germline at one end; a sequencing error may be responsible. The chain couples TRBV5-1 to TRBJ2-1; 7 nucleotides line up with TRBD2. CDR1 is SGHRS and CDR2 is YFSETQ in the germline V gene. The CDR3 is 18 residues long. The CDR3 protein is CASSLSLRQAGSSNEQFF. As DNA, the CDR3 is TGCGCCAGCAGCCTGAGCCTACGACAAGCGGGGTCCTCCAATGAGCAGTTCTTC.

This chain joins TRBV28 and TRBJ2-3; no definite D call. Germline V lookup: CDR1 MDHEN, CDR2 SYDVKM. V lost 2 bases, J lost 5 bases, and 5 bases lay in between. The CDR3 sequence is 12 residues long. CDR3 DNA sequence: TGTGCCAGCAGTTTACTCCTAGATACGCAGTATTTT. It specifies CASSLLLDTQYF.

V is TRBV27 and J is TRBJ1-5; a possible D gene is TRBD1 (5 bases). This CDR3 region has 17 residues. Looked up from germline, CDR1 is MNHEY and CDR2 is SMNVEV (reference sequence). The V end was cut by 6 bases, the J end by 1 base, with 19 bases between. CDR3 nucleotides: TGTGCCAGCAGGCGGAGAGGGACGGGAGTGAGCAATCAGCCCCAGCATTTT. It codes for CASRRRGTGVSNQPQHF.

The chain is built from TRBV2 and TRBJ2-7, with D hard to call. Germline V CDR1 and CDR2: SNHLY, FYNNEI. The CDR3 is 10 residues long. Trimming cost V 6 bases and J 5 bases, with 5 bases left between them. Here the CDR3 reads CASRAHEQYF. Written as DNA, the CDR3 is TGTGCCAGCAGAGCCCACGAGCAGTACTTC.

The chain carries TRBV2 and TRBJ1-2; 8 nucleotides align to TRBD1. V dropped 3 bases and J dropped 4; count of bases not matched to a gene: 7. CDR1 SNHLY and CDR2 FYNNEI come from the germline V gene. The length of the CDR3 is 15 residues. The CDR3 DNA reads TGTGCCAGCAGTGATCCCCGGCAGGGGGCCTATGGCTACACCTTC. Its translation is CASSDPRQGAYGYTF.